This TCR beta chain was captured by sequencing in a study of cytomegalovirus exposure and HLA in healthy donors. Study as a whole: Among approximately 400 genotyped donors, roughly 80% fell in the Caucasian-associated ancestry cluster. Findings of the study overall: Among TCR sequences, most were rare, though some public TCRs appeared in many donors.

Use of 60 Vbeta and 13 Jbeta primers characterized the PCR. The assay was immunoSEQ multiplex PCR, and TCRdb's table has in-frame clones only and misses some. The top ten hold approximately 0.22% of the sample, which has about 200,000 clones, more than 60% seen once. Note on this clone: As yet, its antigen is unknown.

Germline CDR1 is MNHNS and CDR2 is SASEGT. The CDR3 contains 13 residues. The V and J ends lost 1 base and 3 bases respectively, with 7 bases between them. The sample was PBMCs. V usage is TRBV6-1 and J usage is TRBJ2-7, with D perhaps matching TRBD1 (5 bases). The source of this sequence is a girl aged 2-9 years in good health and CMV-seronegative. In DNA, the CDR3 is TGTGCCAGCAGTGAAGGGGGCGTCTACGAGCAGTACTTC. Amino acids: CASSEGGVYEQYF.